The clone carrying this T cell receptor (beta chain) was counted at least ten times. Arm-PCR of CDR3 regions and iRepertoire HTBI primers were used to build TCR beta libraries. TCRdb re-called the multiplex PCR reads through MiXCR, storing one row per CDR3 protein. The data show 500,000 or so distinct CDR3 sequences, 16% seen once. The germline CDR1 and CDR2 sequences are LNHNV and YYDKDF (reference sequence). This CDR3 spans 16 amino acids. V was shortened by 0 bases and J by 0 bases, with 9 bases between the two germline ends. The record originates from a study of regulatory T cells in long-lasting Graves disease. Specified time point: newly diagnosed GD, antithyroid drugs for less than 3 months. PBMC RNA served as the TCR library source. These data are also associated with another study on T cells in Graves' hyperthyroidism and ophthalmopathy.

The TCR sequence derives from a man aged 40-50 years with Graves disease. The genes are TRBV15 and TRBJ2-1; D not resolved. Here the sequenced sample was peripheral blood mononuclear cells (PBMCs), taken at new diagnosis, from a patient treated with antithyroid drugs. CDR3 sequence: CATSRDLRSSYNEQFF. The CDR3 bases are TGTGCCACCAGCAGAGATCTTAGGAGCTCCTACAATGAGCAGTTCTTC.